These T cell receptor beta chains were read from a single sample in a study of T-cell reconstitution after alpha-beta-depleted transplantation in children. TCRdb recomputed calls from the PCR reads with MiXCR, one row per CDR3 protein. The sample has around 200,000 distinct CDR3 sequences, about 6.3% seen once. Sequenced material: PBMCs from the stem cell graft donor, taken from the stem cell graft. All receptors derive from a human donor who donated a stem cell graft to a child with Wiskott-Aldrich syndrome. Both conserved end residues are part of each CDR3. Each record gives: clone size, J gene, V gene, D gene, CDR3 DNA, CDR3 protein. A D gene is named only where the DNA matches it firmly. Size is stated for part of the rows, as once, few or many counts, or as a class when the clone is expanded.

clone_size: many; j_call: TRBJ2-1; v_call: TRBV29-1; d_call: .; cdr3_nt: TGCAGCGTTGAGGGGCTAGCGATGAATGAGCAGTTCTTC; cdr3_aa: CSVEGLAMNEQFF
clone_size: many; j_call: TRBJ2-1; v_call: TRBV29-1; d_call: TRBD1; cdr3_nt: TGCAGCACGGAGGTGGACAGGGGTTACAATGAGCAGTTCTTC; cdr3_aa: CSTEVDRGYNEQFF
clone_size: many; j_call: TRBJ2-1; v_call: TRBV5-5; d_call: .; cdr3_nt: TGTGCCAGCAGCTTGGATGGGATATCAGGGAATGAGCAGTTCTTC; cdr3_aa: CASSLDGISGNEQFF
clone_size: few; j_call: TRBJ1-5; v_call: TRBV20-1; d_call: TRBD1; cdr3_nt: TGCAGCGCGAAGGACAGGGGTAACCAGCCCCAGCATTTT; cdr3_aa: CSAKDRGNQPQHF
clone_size: many; j_call: TRBJ2-1; v_call: TRBV20-1; d_call: TRBD2; cdr3_nt: TGCAGTGCTAGACCGGGAGGAGTCTACAATGAGCAGTTCTTC; cdr3_aa: CSARPGGVYNEQFF
clone_size: many; j_call: TRBJ2-1; v_call: TRBV12-3/TRBV12-4; d_call: TRBD2; cdr3_nt: TGTGCCAGCAGTTCCAGTACGGGAGGTACGAAGTACAATGAGCAGTTCTTC; cdr3_aa: CASSSSTGGTKYNEQFF
clone_size: many; j_call: TRBJ1-2; v_call: TRBV6-5; d_call: .; cdr3_nt: TGTGCCAGCAGTTTGACTCGCTTTAACTATGGCTACACCTTC; cdr3_aa: CASSLTRFNYGYTF
clone_size: few; j_call: TRBJ2-1; v_call: TRBV20-1; d_call: .; cdr3_nt: TGCAGTGTTCGGGACGGACAAGAATACAATGAGCAGTTCTTC; cdr3_aa: CSVRDGQEYNEQFF
clone_size: many; j_call: TRBJ2-1; v_call: TRBV4-2; d_call: TRBD1; cdr3_nt: TGTGCCAGCAGCCAAACCCTGACAGGGGAGAAAAATGAGCAGTTCTTC; cdr3_aa: CASSQTLTGEKNEQFF
clone_size: .; j_call: TRBJ1-2; v_call: TRBV3-1; d_call: .; cdr3_nt: TGTGCCAGCAGCCCTCTTTTCTCGACAGCTGGCTACACCTTC; cdr3_aa: CASSPLFSTAGYTF
clone_size: many; j_call: TRBJ2-5; v_call: TRBV29-1; d_call: .; cdr3_nt: TGCAGCGTTGAGGGGGCGGGAGAGACCCAGTACTTC; cdr3_aa: CSVEGAGETQYF
clone_size: many; j_call: TRBJ2-5; v_call: TRBV12-3/TRBV12-4; d_call: .; cdr3_nt: TGTGCCAGCAGTTCGGACAGCCAAGAGACCCAGTACTTC; cdr3_aa: CASSSDSQETQYF
clone_size: many; j_call: TRBJ1-2; v_call: TRBV6-5; d_call: .; cdr3_nt: TGTGCCTCAAGGCGGGAAGACTATGGCTACACCTTC; cdr3_aa: CASRREDYGYTF
clone_size: many; j_call: TRBJ2-1; v_call: TRBV20-1; d_call: TRBD2; cdr3_nt: TGCAGTGCGAGAACTAGCGGGGGGGCAAAGGAGCAGTTCTTC; cdr3_aa: CSARTSGGAKEQFF
clone_size: many; j_call: TRBJ1-1; v_call: TRBV20-1; d_call: TRBD1; cdr3_nt: TGCAGTGCTAGTTTTTCAGGGGGCGAAAACACTGAAGCTTTCTTT; cdr3_aa: CSASFSGGENTEAFF
clone_size: few; j_call: TRBJ1-4; v_call: TRBV9; d_call: TRBD1; cdr3_nt: TGTGCCAGCAGCGTAGAAGGGGGCGCAAGTGAAAAACTGTTTTTT; cdr3_aa: CASSVEGGASEKLFF
clone_size: many; j_call: TRBJ2-6; v_call: TRBV12-3/TRBV12-4; d_call: .; cdr3_nt: TGTGCCAGCACTAAAAGCTCTGGGGCCAACGTCCTGACTTTC; cdr3_aa: CASTKSSGANVLTF
clone_size: .; j_call: TRBJ2-1; v_call: TRBV19; d_call: TRBD2; cdr3_nt: TGTGCCAGTAGTCTTTACGGAGCGGGAGGGTCCTACAATGAGCAGTTCTTC; cdr3_aa: CASSLYGAGGSYNEQFF
clone_size: .; j_call: TRBJ2-3; v_call: TRBV5-1; d_call: .; cdr3_nt: TGCGCCAGCAGCTTGGAAGTCGGACTCGGAGGGTATTTT; cdr3_aa: CASSLEVGLGGYF
clone_size: few; j_call: TRBJ2-1; v_call: TRBV19; d_call: .; cdr3_nt: TGTGCCAGTGAAACAGGGAGCAAGCAGTTCTTC; cdr3_aa: CASETGSKQFF
clone_size: many; j_call: TRBJ2-1; v_call: TRBV15; d_call: .; cdr3_nt: TGTGCCACCAGCAGGAGCCCACAGGGAAGCTCCTACAATGAGCAGTTCTTC; cdr3_aa: CATSRSPQGSSYNEQFF
clone_size: many; j_call: TRBJ1-1; v_call: TRBV29-1; d_call: .; cdr3_nt: TGCAGCGTTGGATCAATGAACACTGAAGCTTTCTTT; cdr3_aa: CSVGSMNTEAFF
clone_size: many; j_call: TRBJ1-1; v_call: TRBV20-1; d_call: .; cdr3_nt: TGCAGTGCCCCAGGCCCGGACAGCGCAAACACTGAAGCTTTCTTT; cdr3_aa: CSAPGPDSANTEAFF
clone_size: many; j_call: TRBJ1-6; v_call: TRBV20-1; d_call: TRBD1; cdr3_nt: TGCAGTGCTAGAGGGACAGGGGAGGTAAAGAATTCACCCCTCCACTTT; cdr3_aa: CSARGTGEVKNSPLHF
clone_size: many; j_call: TRBJ2-1; v_call: TRBV7-2; d_call: TRBD1; cdr3_nt: TGTGCCAGCAGCTCCCGACAGGGTGACACTCTATACAATGAGCAGTTCTTC; cdr3_aa: CASSSRQGDTLYNEQFF
clone_size: many; j_call: TRBJ2-7; v_call: TRBV19; d_call: .; cdr3_nt: TGTGCCAGTAGTAGACAGAAGAGCTCCTACGAGCAGTACTTC; cdr3_aa: CASSRQKSSYEQYF
clone_size: .; j_call: TRBJ2-1; v_call: TRBV19; d_call: TRBD2; cdr3_nt: TGTGCCAGTCGCCAAAATGCGGGAGGCGGCTCTTACAATGAGCAGTTCTTC; cdr3_aa: CASRQNAGGGSYNEQFF
clone_size: .; j_call: TRBJ2-7; v_call: TRBV7-2; d_call: .; cdr3_nt: TGTGCCAGCAGCTCAGATTACGAGCAGTACTTC; cdr3_aa: CASSSDYEQYF
clone_size: many; j_call: TRBJ1-1; v_call: TRBV20-1; d_call: TRBD1; cdr3_nt: TGCAGTGCGGACAGGGAGGTGAACACTGAAGCTTTCTTT; cdr3_aa: CSADREVNTEAFF
clone_size: many; j_call: TRBJ1-1; v_call: TRBV27; d_call: TRBD1; cdr3_nt: TGTGCCAGCAGTTTTGACAGGGTGGCTGAAGCTTTCTTT; cdr3_aa: CASSFDRVAEAFF
clone_size: many; j_call: TRBJ1-5; v_call: TRBV24-1; d_call: .; cdr3_nt: TGTGCCACCAGTGATTCGGGGTGGGAAGGCAATCAGCCCCAGCATTTT; cdr3_aa: CATSDSGWEGNQPQHF
clone_size: many; j_call: TRBJ2-7; v_call: TRBV29-1; d_call: TRBD1; cdr3_nt: TGCAGCGTTGATTCATCCGCGGGGACAGGTGGTTCGAAGTACTTC; cdr3_aa: CSVDSSAGTGGSKYF
clone_size: few; j_call: TRBJ2-5; v_call: TRBV28; d_call: TRBD1; cdr3_nt: TGTGCCAGCAGTAAAACAGGGGGTCAAGAGACCCAGTACTTC; cdr3_aa: CASSKTGGQETQYF
clone_size: .; j_call: TRBJ2-1; v_call: TRBV7-6; d_call: TRBD2; cdr3_nt: TGTGCCAGCAGCCGTCTTACGAGCGGGAGTTGGAATGAGCAGTTCTTC; cdr3_aa: CASSRLTSGSWNEQFF
clone_size: once; j_call: TRBJ2-3; v_call: TRBV3-1; d_call: TRBD2; cdr3_nt: TGTGCCAGCAGCCAAGATGTCCCCCGAGCGGGGGGGCCCACAGATACGCAGTATTTT; cdr3_aa: CASSQDVPRAGGPTDTQYF
clone_size: many; j_call: TRBJ1-5; v_call: TRBV12-3/TRBV12-4; d_call: .; cdr3_nt: TGTGCCAGCAGTCCGGACCCGGGGTATCAGCCCCAGCATTTT; cdr3_aa: CASSPDPGYQPQHF
clone_size: .; j_call: TRBJ1-1; v_call: TRBV12-5; d_call: .; cdr3_nt: TGTGCTAGTGGCCCTTCCGCCGGACCGAACACTGAAGCTTTCTTT; cdr3_aa: CASGPSAGPNTEAFF
clone_size: .; j_call: TRBJ2-3; v_call: TRBV2; d_call: .; cdr3_nt: TGTGCCAGCAGCGAAGGACAGTCGCCTATCACAGATACGCAGTATTTT; cdr3_aa: CASSEGQSPITDTQYF
clone_size: many; j_call: TRBJ1-1; v_call: TRBV7-2; d_call: .; cdr3_nt: TGTGCCAGCAGCTTAGGACCCCGCAACACTGAAGCTTTCTTT; cdr3_aa: CASSLGPRNTEAFF
clone_size: few; j_call: TRBJ2-7; v_call: TRBV5-1; d_call: .; cdr3_nt: TGCGCCAGCAGTGGACAGTCCATACACTACGAGCAGTACTTC; cdr3_aa: CASSGQSIHYEQYF
clone_size: .; j_call: TRBJ1-2; v_call: TRBV7-6; d_call: .; cdr3_nt: TGTGCCAGCAGCTTATCCGAGCTGTCCTATGGCTACACCTTC; cdr3_aa: CASSLSELSYGYTF
clone_size: .; j_call: TRBJ2-3; v_call: TRBV12-3/TRBV12-4; d_call: .; cdr3_nt: TGTGCCAGCAGTTCAGGGGCGGGAGATACGCAGTATTTT; cdr3_aa: CASSSGAGDTQYF
clone_size: many; j_call: TRBJ2-7; v_call: TRBV5-1; d_call: TRBD1; cdr3_nt: TGCGCCAGCAGCCCCGGGACAGGGGACTTGTGGGAGCAGTACTTC; cdr3_aa: CASSPGTGDLWEQYF
clone_size: many; j_call: TRBJ2-1; v_call: TRBV7-6; d_call: .; cdr3_nt: TGTGCCAGCAGCCCTATATTCCACAATGAGCAGTTCTTC; cdr3_aa: CASSPIFHNEQFF
clone_size: few; j_call: TRBJ2-2; v_call: TRBV3-1; d_call: TRBD2; cdr3_nt: TGTGCCAGCAGCCCCTATGGACTAGCGGGAAAACATGGCGCCGGGGAGCTGTTTTTT; cdr3_aa: CASSPYGLAGKHGAGELFF
clone_size: .; j_call: TRBJ2-7; v_call: TRBV7-9; d_call: .; cdr3_nt: TGTGCCAGCAGTTTTCGGGACCGAGCATACGAGCAGTACTTC; cdr3_aa: CASSFRDRAYEQYF
clone_size: many; j_call: TRBJ1-6; v_call: TRBV12-3/TRBV12-4; d_call: .; cdr3_nt: TGTGCCAGCAGTTACGCTAACAATTCACCCCTCCACTTT; cdr3_aa: CASSYANNSPLHF
clone_size: few; j_call: TRBJ1-2; v_call: TRBV25-1; d_call: .; cdr3_nt: TGTGCCAGCAGCGACCAGGTAGTTCGAGGCTACACCTTC; cdr3_aa: CASSDQVVRGYTF
clone_size: .; j_call: TRBJ2-3; v_call: TRBV20-1; d_call: TRBD1; cdr3_nt: TGCAGTGCTCCGGGACAGGGGTCCGCAGATACGCAGTATTTT; cdr3_aa: CSAPGQGSADTQYF
clone_size: many; j_call: TRBJ2-2; v_call: TRBV29-1; d_call: .; cdr3_nt: TGCAGCGTCTGGGAGCACCCCACGATCTACGCGAACACCGGGGAGCTGTTTTTT; cdr3_aa: CSVWEHPTIYANTGELFF
clone_size: many; j_call: TRBJ2-7; v_call: TRBV10-2; d_call: .; cdr3_nt: TGCGCCAGCAGTCCGCGGTGGTTCGACGAGCAGTACTTC; cdr3_aa: CASSPRWFDEQYF
clone_size: few; j_call: TRBJ1-1; v_call: TRBV5-1; d_call: TRBD1; cdr3_nt: TGCGCCAGCAGCATTGACAGGGGGCGGCACACTGAAGCTTTCTTT; cdr3_aa: CASSIDRGRHTEAFF
clone_size: many; j_call: TRBJ2-3; v_call: TRBV28; d_call: .; cdr3_nt: TGTGCCAGCAATAGGGGGGGCACAGATACGCAGTATTTT; cdr3_aa: CASNRGGTDTQYF
clone_size: .; j_call: TRBJ2-5; v_call: TRBV12-3/TRBV12-4; d_call: .; cdr3_nt: TGTGCCAGCAGTTTCGGGACTCACCAAGAGACCCAGTACTTC; cdr3_aa: CASSFGTHQETQYF
clone_size: many; j_call: TRBJ2-3; v_call: TRBV5-1; d_call: TRBD2; cdr3_nt: TGCGCCAGCAGCCCGATACAAGCGGGGGGAGTGGCAGATACGCAGTATTTT; cdr3_aa: CASSPIQAGGVADTQYF
clone_size: many; j_call: TRBJ1-2; v_call: TRBV19; d_call: .; cdr3_nt: TGTGCCAGTAGTATAGATCTCGGACAGCCCAGGGACTATGGCTACACCTTC; cdr3_aa: CASSIDLGQPRDYGYTF
clone_size: many; j_call: TRBJ2-7; v_call: TRBV20-1; d_call: TRBD2; cdr3_nt: TGCAGTGCTGTGACCGGGACTAGCGCTTCCTACGAGCAGTACTTC; cdr3_aa: CSAVTGTSASYEQYF
clone_size: many; j_call: TRBJ2-4; v_call: TRBV20-1; d_call: .; cdr3_nt: TGCAGTGGTACAGACCCCATTCAGTACTTC; cdr3_aa: CSGTDPIQYF
clone_size: .; j_call: TRBJ2-5; v_call: TRBV27; d_call: TRBD1; cdr3_nt: TGTGCCAGCAGTTATGGGAGACAGGGGGTCGGGGAGACCCAGTACTTC; cdr3_aa: CASSYGRQGVGETQYF
clone_size: many; j_call: TRBJ1-1; v_call: TRBV20-1; d_call: .; cdr3_nt: TGCAGTGCTGGGGGTCAGGATAGGGCTGAAGCTTTCTTT; cdr3_aa: CSAGGQDRAEAFF